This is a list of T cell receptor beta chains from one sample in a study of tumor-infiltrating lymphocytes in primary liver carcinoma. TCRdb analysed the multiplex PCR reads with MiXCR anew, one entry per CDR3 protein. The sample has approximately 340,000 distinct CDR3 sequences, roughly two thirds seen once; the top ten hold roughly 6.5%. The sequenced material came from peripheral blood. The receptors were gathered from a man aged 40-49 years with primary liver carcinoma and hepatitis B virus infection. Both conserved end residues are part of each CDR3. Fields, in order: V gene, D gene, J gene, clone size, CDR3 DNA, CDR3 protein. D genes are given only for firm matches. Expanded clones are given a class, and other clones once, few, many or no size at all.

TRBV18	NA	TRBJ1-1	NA	TGTGCCAGCTCACCCAGGAGCAACACTGAAGCTTTCTTT	CASSPRSNTEAFF
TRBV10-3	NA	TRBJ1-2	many	TGTGCCACCGGGGACTATCGGGATTATGGCTACACCTTC	CATGDYRDYGYTF
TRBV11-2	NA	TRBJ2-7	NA	TGTGCCAGCAGCTCAACCAGGTCCAGGGACCGTTTCAATGAGCAGTACTTC	CASSSTRSRDRFNEQYF
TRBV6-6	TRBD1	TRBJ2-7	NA	TGTGCCCGCAGTTACTCCAGGGGGTCCGGACAGTACTTC	CARSYSRGSGQYF
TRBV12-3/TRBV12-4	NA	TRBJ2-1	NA	TGTGCCAGCAGTTTTGTCAACAGGGATCCCTACAATGAGCAGTTCTTC	CASSFVNRDPYNEQFF
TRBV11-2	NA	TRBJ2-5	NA	TGTGCCAGCGGATTACACGGGCAGACCCAGTACTTC	CASGLHGQTQYF
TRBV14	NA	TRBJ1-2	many	TGTGCCAGCAGCCTCGGGACCAACTATGGCTACACCTTC	CASSLGTNYGYTF
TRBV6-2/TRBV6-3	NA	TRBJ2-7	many	TGTGCCAGCAGTACTTACAGGGACGAGCAGTACTTC	CASSTYRDEQYF
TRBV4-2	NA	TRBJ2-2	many	TGTGCCAGCAGCCAAGATCGGCAGTTCACCGGGGAGCTGTTTTTT	CASSQDRQFTGELFF
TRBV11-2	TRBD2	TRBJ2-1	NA	TGTGCCAGCAGTTTACGACGGGAGGTGAATGAGCAGTTCTTC	CASSLRREVNEQFF
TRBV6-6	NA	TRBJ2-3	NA	TGTGCCAGCAGTTACGTGAGCACAGATACACAGTATTTT	CASSYVSTDTQYF
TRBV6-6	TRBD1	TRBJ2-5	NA	TGTGCCAGCAGTGACGGGACAGGGTTTTTGGAGACCCAGTACTTC	CASSDGTGFLETQYF
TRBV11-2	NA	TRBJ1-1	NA	TGTACCAGCAACCTAGGCCAAGGGGCGTGGACTGAGGCTTTCTTT	CTSNLGQGAWTEAFF
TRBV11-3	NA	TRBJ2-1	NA	TGTGCCAGCAGCCTAGTTAGGACCGCCCACAATGAGCAGTTCTTC	CASSLVRTAHNEQFF
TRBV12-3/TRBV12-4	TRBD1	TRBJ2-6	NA	TGTGCCAGCAGTTTTGGACAGGGGAGGGCCAACGTCCTGGCTTTC	CASSFGQGRANVLAF
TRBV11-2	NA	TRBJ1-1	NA	TGTGCCAGCAGCTTAGAGACATGTGCTGAAGCTTTCTTT	CASSLETCAEAFF